This T cell receptor beta chain comes out of a study of regulatory T cells in long-lasting Graves disease. As for the study in general: Patients with persistent Graves' disease had over 5 years of antithyroid drugs and persistent TSH receptor antibodies.

Details on this clonotype: Its antigen is not known.

Germline CDR1 is SEHNR and CDR2 is FQNEAQ (reference sequence). Unmatched junction bases numbered 7, after V lost 5 bases and J lost 0 bases. This CDR3 has 16 residues. With iRepertoire HTBI primers and Arm-PCR of CDR3 regions, TCR beta libraries were built. MiXCR, applied by TCRdb to the multiplex PCR reads, yields one record per CDR3 protein. The sample lists some 370,000 distinct CDR3 sequences; about 23% were seen once. The time point is: persistent/refractory GD, antithyroid drugs over 5 years with positive TRAb. There was RNA extracted from PBMCs, and the TCR library was made from it. Study-wide results and limits: It was peripheral blood alone, not thyroid tissue, that was studied. Segments TRBV28, TRBJ1-2 and TRBJ2-5 showed preferential usage in persistent disease.

The clonotype comes from a woman in her forties with Graves disease. V usage is TRBV7-9 and J usage is TRBJ2-7; 10 bases agree with TRBD2. The sequences come from peripheral blood mononuclear cells (PBMCs), collected when the disease was refractory, from a patient treated with antithyroid drugs. Here the CDR3 reads CASSPRLAGVSYEQYF. CDR3 DNA: TGTGCCAGCAGCCCCCGTCTAGCGGGAGTCTCCTACGAGCAGTACTTC.